The rows below give T cell receptor beta chains drawn from one sample of a study of T cell repertoires in cytomegalovirus infection. TCRdb used MiXCR to reprocess the reads, holding one entry per CDR3 protein. The sample has around 710,000 distinct CDR3 sequences, about 29% seen once. Their cognate antigens are unknown. Sequences were derived from cultured CD8+ T cells from PBMCs, sampled from culture after CMV antigen stimulation. These receptor sequences come from a human donor in good health (CMV status not recorded). Some clones in this sample may be carry-over from other donors' samples. The CDR3 runs from the conserved cysteine through the conserved F or W. The D gene is left open where the match is weak. The size entry is marked missing in some rows and otherwise reads once, few, many or a size class.

>-|TRBD1|TRBJ1-1|TRBV7-9
CASSDRDRGANTEAFF
TGTGCCAGCAGCGACCGGGACAGGGGCGCGAACACTGAAGCTTTCTTT
>many|TRBD2|TRBJ2-1|TRBV6-1
CASSENSGGAYNEQFF
TGTGCCAGCAGTGAAAACAGCGGGGGGGCCTACAATGAGCAGTTCTTC
>-|-|TRBJ1-2|TRBV6-2/TRBV6-3
CASSTPVVTWTYYGYTF
TGTGCCAGCAGTACCCCCGTTGTGACCTGGACTTACTATGGCTACACCTTC
>-|-|TRBJ1-2|TRBV25-1
CASRFGPAGGHGYTF
TGTGCCAGCAGATTTGGCCCTGCTGGAGGGCATGGCTACACCTTC
>few|-|TRBJ2-3|TRBV12-3/TRBV12-4
CASSRLGGTDTQYF
TGTGCCAGCAGCCGACTGGGGGGCACAGATACGCAGTATTTT
>few|TRBD2|TRBJ2-3|TRBV7-4
CASSLRGLAGARGTDTQYF
TGTGCCAGCAGCTTAAGGGGACTAGCGGGGGCCCGGGGCACAGATACGCAGTATTTT
>-|TRBD2|TRBJ2-1|TRBV27
CASSARLAGNLEFF
TGTGCCAGCAGCGCCCGACTAGCGGGCAACCTGGAGTTCTTC
>-|-|TRBJ1-1|TRBV7-3
CASSLTWGGRGTEAFF
TGTGCCAGCAGCTTAACGTGGGGAGGTAGGGGCACTGAAGCTTTCTTT
>-|-|TRBJ1-6|TRBV28
CASSSNRVSPLHF
TGTGCCAGCAGTTCGAACAGGGTTTCACCCCTCCACTTT
>many|-|TRBJ1-6|TRBV7-9
CASSLDDSNSPLHF
TGTGCCAGCAGCTTGGACGATAGCAATTCACCCCTCCACTTT
>few|-|TRBJ1-6|TRBV7-4
CASSLADLSDSPLHF
TGTGCCAGCAGCTTAGCTGATCTAAGCGATTCACCCCTCCACTTT
>few|-|TRBJ1-6|TRBV7-6
CASSFPRTAARDSPLHF
TGTGCCAGCAGCTTCCCACGGACAGCCGCTCGGGATTCACCCCTCCACTTT
>few|-|TRBJ2-1|TRBV7-9
CASSSPLLVHEQFF
TGTGCCAGCAGCTCCCCCCTGTTGGTCCATGAGCAGTTCTTC
>many|TRBD1|TRBJ2-1|TRBV12-3/TRBV12-4
CASSLGAPGTGGNEQFF
TGTGCCAGCAGTTTAGGCGCCCCCGGGACAGGGGGCAATGAGCAGTTCTTC
>few|-|TRBJ2-3|TRBV6-2/TRBV6-3
CASSYNTLHTDTQYF
TGTGCCAGCAGTTACAATACACTTCACACAGATACGCAGTATTTT
>many|-|TRBJ1-5|TRBV7-6
CASSPGGRVSNQPQHF
TGTGCCAGCAGCCCCGGCGGCAGGGTTAGCAATCAGCCCCAGCATTTT
>few|TRBD1|TRBJ1-5|TRBV27
CASSLSGTGSQPQHF
TGTGCCAGCAGTTTATCAGGGACAGGATCCCAGCCCCAGCATTTT
>-|-|TRBJ2-5|TRBV6-6
CASSFGPAETQYF
TGTGCCAGCAGTTTTGGACCGGCGGAGACCCAGTACTTC
>many|TRBD1|TRBJ1-5|TRBV6-5
CASSYRDSRYSNQPQHF
TGTGCCAGCAGTTACAGGGACAGCAGATATAGCAATCAGCCCCAGCATTTT
>-|-|TRBJ1-2|TRBV6-2/TRBV6-3
CASSRTDLYGYTF
TGTGCCAGCAGTAGAACCGACCTCTATGGCTACACCTTC
>-|-|TRBJ1-2|TRBV15
CATSRGLGGYTF
TGTGCCACCAGCAGAGGCCTAGGAGGCTACACCTTC
>few|TRBD2|TRBJ2-7|TRBV7-9
CASSPPKRGGAYEQYF
TGTGCCAGCAGCCCCCCCAAACGGGGGGGAGCCTACGAGCAGTACTTC
>-|-|TRBJ1-5|TRBV19
CASSIWTADQPQHF
TGTGCCAGTAGTATATGGACGGCTGATCAGCCCCAGCATTTT
>few|-|TRBJ1-2|TRBV5-6
CASSLGRIGYTF
TGTGCCAGCAGCTTGGGGAGAATTGGCTACACCTTC
>-|-|TRBJ2-1|TRBV4-1
CASSQDTSKQFF
TGCGCCAGCAGCCAAGACACGAGCAAGCAGTTCTTC
>-|-|TRBJ1-1|TRBV4-3
CASSQGGTRWTEAFF
TGCGCCAGCAGCCAAGGTGGGACGAGATGGACTGAAGCTTTCTTT
>-|-|TRBJ1-1|TRBV6-1
CASNTWGAVETEAFF
TGTGCCAGCAACACCTGGGGGGCGGTAGAAACTGAAGCTTTCTTT
>-|TRBD1|TRBJ2-5|TRBV10-1
CAPIGQGRVKTQYF
TGCGCCCCTATCGGACAGGGGAGGGTGAAGACCCAGTACTTC
>-|-|TRBJ2-2|TRBV27
CASQGTFNTGELFF
TGTGCCAGTCAGGGGACATTCAACACCGGGGAGCTGTTTTTT
>-|-|TRBJ2-1|TRBV11-2
CASSLWDGSNEQFF
TGTGCCAGCAGCCTTTGGGACGGTAGTAATGAGCAGTTCTTC
>-|-|TRBJ2-1|TRBV27
CATSRDGNEQFF
TGTGCCACCTCGAGGGATGGCAATGAGCAGTTCTTC
>-|-|TRBJ1-2|TRBV7-8
CASKGGGHYGYTF
TGTGCCAGCAAGGGGGGGGGTCACTATGGCTACACCTTC
>many|TRBD1|TRBJ1-2|TRBV7-6
CASSSTLQGIYGYTF
TGTGCCAGCAGCTCCACCTTACAGGGGATCTATGGCTACACCTTC
>few|TRBD1|TRBJ1-2|TRBV19
CATLDREISSYTF
TGTGCCACCTTGGACAGGGAAATTAGCAGCTACACCTTC
>many|-|TRBJ2-6|TRBV6-2/TRBV6-3
CASSYFVPGRNDGANVLTF
TGTGCCAGCAGTTACTTCGTTCCCGGACGGAACGATGGGGCCAACGTCCTGACTTTC
>few|-|TRBJ1-5|TRBV28
CASRIVKDQYQPQHF
TGTGCCAGCCGAATCGTAAAAGACCAGTATCAGCCCCAGCATTTT
>-|TRBD1|TRBJ1-1|TRBV12-3/TRBV12-4
CASSLVGQGADTEAFF
TGTGCCAGCAGTTTAGTGGGACAGGGGGCGGACACTGAAGCTTTCTTT
>few|-|TRBJ2-1|TRBV9
CASSVEGAGYEQFF
TGTGCCAGCAGCGTAGAAGGGGCCGGTTATGAGCAGTTCTTC
>-|TRBD1|TRBJ2-2|TRBV6-5
CASSYLLDGTGDTGELFF
TGTGCCAGCAGTTACTTACTCGATGGGACAGGGGACACCGGGGAGCTGTTTTTT
>many|-|TRBJ2-7|TRBV7-6
CASSLVVGGLDEQYF
TGTGCCAGCAGCTTAGTCGTGGGGGGCCTCGACGAGCAGTACTTC
>few|TRBD2|TRBJ2-2|TRBV6-5
CASTGLAGGENTGELFF
TGTGCCAGCACAGGACTAGCGGGGGGTGAGAACACCGGGGAGCTGTTTTTT
>-|-|TRBJ1-1|TRBV20-1
CSAGATEAFF
TGCAGTGCTGGGGCCACTGAAGCTTTCTTT
>-|-|TRBJ1-2|TRBV9
CASSVEQTSAYGYTF
TGTGCCAGCAGCGTCGAACAGACTTCGGCCTATGGCTACACCTTC
>-|TRBD1|TRBJ1-2|TRBV30
CAWSKDRNYGYTF
TGTGCCTGGAGTAAGGACAGGAACTATGGCTACACCTTC
>few|-|TRBJ2-1|TRBV15
CATSRANNEQFF
TGTGCCACCAGCAGAGCTAATAATGAGCAGTTCTTC
>-|TRBD2|TRBJ2-7|TRBV2
CASSDTYSGGAGEQYF
TGTGCCAGCAGTGACACCTATAGCGGGGGGGCCGGCGAGCAGTACTTC
>few|TRBD2|TRBJ2-3|TRBV12-3/TRBV12-4
CASSLVAGLATTDTQYF
TGTGCCAGCAGTTTAGTGGCGGGACTAGCGACCACAGATACGCAGTATTTT
>few|-|TRBJ2-1|TRBV3-1
CASSKEPDREQFF
TGTGCCAGCAGCAAGGAGCCCGATAGGGAGCAGTTCTTC
>-|TRBD1|TRBJ1-5|TRBV6-8
CASSYTRDRGQDQPQHF
TGTGCCAGCAGTTACACACGGGACAGGGGGCAAGATCAGCCCCAGCATTTT
>-|-|TRBJ1-2|TRBV2
CASSEAPGYGYTF
TGTGCCAGCAGTGAAGCGCCAGGGTATGGCTACACCTTC
>-|-|TRBJ1-1|TRBV2
CARAGFNTEAFF
TGTGCCAGGGCCGGGTTTAACACTGAAGCTTTCTTT
>few|-|TRBJ2-7|TRBV7-2
CASSLEGGAFYEQYF
TGTGCCAGCAGCTTGGAGGGGGGGGCTTTTTACGAGCAGTACTTC